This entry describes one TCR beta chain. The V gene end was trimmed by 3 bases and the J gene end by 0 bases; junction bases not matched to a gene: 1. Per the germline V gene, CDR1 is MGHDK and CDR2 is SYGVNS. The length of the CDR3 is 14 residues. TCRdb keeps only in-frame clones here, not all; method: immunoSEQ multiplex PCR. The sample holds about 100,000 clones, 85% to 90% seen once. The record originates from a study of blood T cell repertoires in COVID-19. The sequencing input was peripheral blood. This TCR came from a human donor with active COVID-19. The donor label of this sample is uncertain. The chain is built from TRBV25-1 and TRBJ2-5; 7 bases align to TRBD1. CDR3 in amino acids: CASSDRGYQETQYF. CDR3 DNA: TGTGCCAGCAGTGACAGGGGGTACCAAGAGACCCAGTACTTC.